Listed here is a single T cell receptor beta chain. The antigen remains unidentified. Separate cDNA molecules received unique molecular identifiers, which the library attached to them. How the authors handled the data: TCRs per sample had a median of approximately 98,000 and ranged from about 23,224 to 700,000. Using its own MiXCR run on the 5' RACE reads, TCRdb lists one record per CDR3 protein. None of the V and J calls come from the authors' own analysis; TCRdb made them. The sample has 110,000 or so distinct CDR3 sequences; 15% to 20% are singletons. The entry originates in a study of human T cells and chemical hapten exposure. Whole blood that had not been fractionated was the source of extracted total RNA. Study-level findings and limits: With DPC sensitization, TCRs exceeding 1 in 1000 frequency showed no change.

This TCR was recovered from a human donor in good health.

CDR3 loop: CASRQGNEQYF. The CDR3 DNA sequence: TGTGCCAGTCGGCAGGGGAACGAGCAGTACTTC. This sequence joins TRBV27 and TRBJ2-7; D might be TRBD1 (6 bases). The CDR3 has 11 amino acids. CDR1 is MNHEY and CDR2 is SMNVEV in the germline V gene (reference sequence). Trimming took off 9 bases at V and 5 bases at J, with 11 bases between the two ends.